Below are 15 T cell receptor beta chains sequenced from a single sample in a study of shared clonotypes between healthy human individuals. TCRdb's copy holds only in-frame clones and misses some; the assay was immunoSEQ multiplex PCR. The table has about 530,000 clones, 90% to 96% seen once; the top ten hold roughly 0.06%. The sequenced material came from naive CD4+ T cells sorted from blood. The subset denotes: CD45RA+ positively selected. The origin of the receptors is a woman in her 30s in good health.

This rearrangement joins TRBV28 to TRBJ2-2; 7 nucleotides align to TRBD2. CDR3 length: 15 amino acids. CDR1 is MDHEN and CDR2 is SYDVKM in the germline V gene. The J segment lost 1 base and the V segment lost 8 bases, leaving 7 bases of the junction unmatched. The CDR3 sequence: CASERASGNTGELFF. CDR3 bases: TGTGCCAGCGAGCGGGCTAGCGGGAACACCGGGGAGCTGTTTTTT. Full variable domain (outside the CDR3, taken from reference TRBV28 and TRBJ2-2): DVKVTQSSRYLVKRTGEKVFLECVQDMDHENMFWYRQDPGLGLRLIYFSYDVKMKEKGDIPEGYSVSREKKERFSLILESASTNQTSMYLCASERASGNTGELFFGEGSRLTVL.

The chain combines TRBV11-2 with TRBJ2-2; D not resolved. V lost 2 bases to trimming and J lost 6 bases, with 10 bases between them. Per germline, CDR1 SGHAT and CDR2 FQNNGV. The CDR3 length is 14 residues. CDR3 protein: CASSLISYSGELFF. Written as DNA, the CDR3 is TGTGCCAGCAGCTTAATTTCTTACTCCGGGGAGCTGTTTTTT.

V usage is TRBV15 and J usage is TRBJ1-5; no clear D gene. Trimming removed 0 bases from V and 7 bases from J, with 7 bases in between. Germline V gene sequence: CDR1 LNHNV, CDR2 YYDKDF (reference sequence). CDR3 size: 13 residues. CDR3 bases: TGTGCCACCAGCAGAGATCTTTCCCAGCCCCAGCATTTT. This codes for CATSRDLSQPQHF.

This clone has just one count. This chain links TRBV28 with TRBJ1-2; D possibly corresponds to TRBD1 (5 bases). This CDR3 comprises 12 residues. Germline V gene sequence: CDR1 MDHEN, CDR2 SYDVKM. V was trimmed by 5 bases and J by 8 bases, leaving 12 bases between them. The CDR3 is CASSRGERGYTF. CDR3 coding DNA: TGTGCCAGCAGTCGGGGCGAACGGGGCTACACCTTC.

The J gene is TRBJ2-4, the V gene TRBV28; 8 positions agree with TRBD1. The CDR3 has 14 amino acids. The V segment lost 8 bases and the J segment 0 bases; nucleotides outside the gene matches: 3. Germline V gene data show CDR1 as MDHEN and CDR2 as SYDVKM. CDR3 nucleotides: TGTGCCAGCGCCAGGGGGCTAGCCAAAAACATTCAGTACTTC. As protein: CASARGLAKNIQYF.

CDR3 sequence (DNA): TGTGCCAGCAGGGACAGGACCTTTCGCACAGATACGCAGTATTTT. This gives the protein CASRDRTFRTDTQYF. This rearrangement joins TRBV28 to TRBJ2-3, with TRBD1 matching 7 bases. Germline V gives CDR1 MDHEN, CDR2 SYDVKM. Trimming removed 6 bases from V and 1 base from J; junction bases left unmatched: 7. The length of the CDR3 is 15 residues.

This clone was observed a single time. This chain uses TRBV2 with TRBJ2-5; 8 positions match TRBD1. The CDR3 has 14 residues. Germline values: CDR1 SNHLY, CDR2 FYNNEI. With 6 bases clipped from V and 4 bases from J, the junction kept 7 bases outside the gene matches. The CDR3 nucleotides are TGTGCCAGCAGCGAGAGGACAGGGACAGAGACCCAGTACTTC. As protein: CASSERTGTETQYF.

This chain joins TRBV28 and TRBJ2-7, with D unresolved. V lost 5 bases and J 1 base, leaving 12 bases between the germline ends. Germline CDR1 is MDHEN and CDR2 is SYDVKM. The CDR3 contains 14 residues. CDR3 in amino acids: CASSPPGSSYEQYF. CDR3 DNA: TGTGCCAGCAGTCCTCCCGGGTCTTCCTACGAGCAGTACTTC.

V usage is TRBV5-5 and J usage is TRBJ2-7, with TRBD2 as a possible D gene (5 bases). Trimming cost V 3 bases and J 7 bases, with 20 bases left between them. Germline values: CDR1 SGHKS, CDR2 YYEKEE (reference sequence). The CDR3 runs to 15 residues. The CDR3: CASSWRADPLREQYF. The CDR3 DNA is TGTGCCAGCAGCTGGCGAGCGGACCCCTTAAGGGAGCAGTACTTC.

The chain employs TRBV11-2 and TRBJ2-3; 11 bases fit TRBD2. Germline V gene sequence: CDR1 SGHAT, CDR2 FQNNGV. V lost 3 bases, J lost 8 bases, and 13 bases stayed unmatched. CDR3 length: 17 amino acids. As DNA, the CDR3 is TGTGCCAGCAGCTTGGAAATACTAGCGGGAGCTGTTGTTACGCAGTATTTT. The encoded protein is CASSLEILAGAVVTQYF.

This chain links TRBV29-1 with TRBJ2-5; no clear D. The CDR3 spans 10 residues. V gave up 7 bases and J gave up 2 bases, with 5 bases separating them. Germline V gene sequence: CDR1 SQVTM, CDR2 ANQGSEA. The CDR3 DNA reads TGCAGCGCTTCTCAAGAGACCCAGTACTTC. As protein: CSASQETQYF.

The V gene is TRBV15, the J gene TRBJ2-7; weak D call: TRBD1 (5 bases). The CDR3 covers 15 residues. The germline CDR1 and CDR2 sequences are LNHNV and YYDKDF (reference sequence). With 5 bases removed from V and 0 bases from J, the gap between germline ends came to 14 bases. The DNA for the CDR3 is TGTGCCACCAGCCCCATAGGGGATCTCTCCTACGAGCAGTACTTC. Translating it yields CATSPIGDLSYEQYF.

This clone was counted a single time. The chain uses TRBV5-6 and TRBJ1-1; no reliable D call. Trimming removed 3 bases at V and 1 base at J, with 10 bases between. CDR1 and CDR2 from the germline V gene are SGHDT and YYEEEE. The CDR3 contains 14 residues. The CDR3: CASSSYGRNTEAFF. The CDR3 DNA follows: TGTGCCAGCAGCTCCTATGGACGGAACACTGAAGCTTTCTTT. The full variable domain, completed using reference TRBV5-6 and TRBJ1-1, is DAGVTQSPTHLIKTRGQQVTLRCSPKSGHDTVSWYQQALGQGPQFIFQYYEEEERQRGNFPDRFSGHQFPNYSSELNVNALLLGDSALYLCASSSYGRNTEAFFGQGTRLTVV.

The chain has TRBV27 and TRBJ2-5, with 7 bases fitting TRBD2. The closer fit of TRBJ2-7 to the DNA end suggests the J call may be wrong. The CDR3 length is 15 residues. The germline V gene encodes CDR1 MNHEY and CDR2 SMNVEV (reference sequence). The CDR3 protein is CASSLHQRGSYEQYF. The CDR3 DNA reads TGTGCCAGCAGTTTACATCAGCGGGGATCCTACGAGCAGTACTTC.

This clone was picked up one time. This chain joins TRBV2 and TRBJ2-3; a weak D match, TRBD1 (6 bases). Trimming removed 5 bases from V and 6 bases from J, with 12 bases in between. The germline V gene encodes CDR1 SNHLY and CDR2 FYNNEI. This CDR3 contains 13 residues. The CDR3: CASSRGIADTQYF. CDR3 nucleotide sequence: TGTGCCAGCAGTAGGGGGATTGCTGATACGCAGTATTTT.